The rows below give T cell receptor beta chains drawn from one sample of a study of blood T cell repertoires in COVID-19. Profiled with immunoSEQ multiplex PCR; TCRdb holds only in-frame clones, not every one. The table shows about 330,000 clones, with roughly 85% occurring only once. The specimen was PBMCs or T cells enriched from blood (not recorded which). The origin of the receptors is a woman aged 25-40 years who had recovered from COVID-19. Each CDR3 is given with its conserved first and last residue. Each record gives: J gene, D gene, clone size, V gene, CDR3 protein, CDR3 DNA. The D gene is left open where the match is weak. Only part of the rows carry a size: once, few, many, or a class if the clone is expanded.

j_call: TRBJ2-1
d_call: TRBD2
clone_size: NA
v_call: TRBV15
cdr3_aa: CATSIAPGGGLNEQFF
cdr3_nt: TGTGCCACCAGCATAGCCCCCGGCGGGGGGCTCAATGAGCAGTTCTTC

j_call: TRBJ2-5
d_call: TRBD2
clone_size: NA
v_call: TRBV11-2
cdr3_aa: CASSSPLAGGPGTQYF
cdr3_nt: TGTGCCAGCAGCTCCCCTCTAGCGGGGGGGCCGGGGACCCAGTACTTC

j_call: TRBJ2-7
d_call: TRBD1
clone_size: NA
v_call: TRBV5-1
cdr3_aa: CASSFGTGAYEQYF
cdr3_nt: TGCGCCAGCAGCTTTGGGACAGGGGCCTACGAGCAGTACTTC

j_call: TRBJ1-6
d_call: TRBD1
clone_size: NA
v_call: TRBV15
cdr3_aa: CATSRDDRGSQSPLHF
cdr3_nt: TGTGCCACCAGCAGAGACGACAGGGGGAGTCAATCACCCCTCCACTTT

j_call: TRBJ2-2
d_call: NA
clone_size: NA
v_call: TRBV7-9
cdr3_aa: CASSLAPQVSTGELFF
cdr3_nt: TGTGCCAGCAGCTTAGCTCCCCAGGTTTCCACCGGGGAGCTGTTTTTT

j_call: TRBJ2-7
d_call: NA
clone_size: NA
v_call: TRBV7-8
cdr3_aa: CASSLARAESYEQYF
cdr3_nt: TGTGCCAGCAGCTTAGCGAGGGCGGAGAGCTACGAGCAGTACTTC

j_call: TRBJ1-3
d_call: NA
clone_size: NA
v_call: TRBV5-4
cdr3_aa: CASSLGSGGNTIYF
cdr3_nt: TGTGCCAGCAGCTTGGGCTCAGGTGGAAACACCATATATTTT

j_call: TRBJ1-1
d_call: TRBD1
clone_size: NA
v_call: TRBV7-3
cdr3_aa: CASSKRDRENTEAFF
cdr3_nt: TGTGCCAGCAGCAAAAGGGACAGGGAGAACACTGAAGCTTTCTTT

j_call: TRBJ1-6
d_call: TRBD1
clone_size: NA
v_call: TRBV7-3
cdr3_aa: CASSLEGANNSPLHF
cdr3_nt: TGTGCCAGCAGCTTAGAGGGGGCCAATAATTCACCCCTCCACTTT

j_call: TRBJ1-4
d_call: NA
clone_size: once
v_call: TRBV27
cdr3_aa: CASSFVGGDEKLFF
cdr3_nt: TGTGCCAGCAGTTTCGTGGGGGGGGATGAAAAACTGTTTTTT

j_call: TRBJ2-3
d_call: TRBD2
clone_size: NA
v_call: TRBV4-2
cdr3_aa: CASSLAAGGSTDTQYF
cdr3_nt: TGTGCCAGCAGCCTAGCCGCGGGGGGTTCCACAGATACGCAGTATTTT

j_call: TRBJ1-4
d_call: TRBD1
clone_size: NA
v_call: TRBV3-1/TRBV3-2
cdr3_aa: CASSPRSGGKNEKLFF
cdr3_nt: TGTGCCAGCAGCCCCAGATCAGGGGGAAAGAATGAAAAACTGTTTTTT

j_call: TRBJ2-5
d_call: TRBD2
clone_size: once
v_call: TRBV5-1
cdr3_aa: CASRSGGKRQETQYF
cdr3_nt: TGCGCCAGCAGAAGCGGGGGGAAACGCCAAGAGACCCAGTACTTC

j_call: TRBJ1-1
d_call: NA
clone_size: NA
v_call: TRBV7-9
cdr3_aa: CASSLIPGQNTEAFF
cdr3_nt: TGTGCCAGCAGCTTAATTCCGGGACAGAACACTGAAGCTTTCTTT

j_call: TRBJ1-5
d_call: NA
clone_size: NA
v_call: TRBV19
cdr3_aa: CASSSGGSNQPQHF
cdr3_nt: TGTGCCAGTAGTTCGGGGGGGAGCAATCAGCCCCAGCATTTT

j_call: TRBJ2-2
d_call: TRBD2
clone_size: few
v_call: TRBV19
cdr3_aa: CASSIVIREDAGELFF
cdr3_nt: TGTGCCAGTAGTATAGTCATACGGGAGGACGCCGGGGAGCTGTTTTTT

j_call: TRBJ1-1
d_call: NA
clone_size: once
v_call: TRBV7-2
cdr3_aa: CASSLAAQMNTEAFF
cdr3_nt: TGTGCCAGCAGCTTAGCTGCACAAATGAACACTGAAGCTTTCTTT

j_call: TRBJ1-1
d_call: NA
clone_size: NA
v_call: TRBV25-1
cdr3_aa: CASQPTGFAEAFF
cdr3_nt: TGTGCCAGTCAGCCGACAGGTTTCGCTGAAGCTTTCTTT

j_call: TRBJ1-5
d_call: NA
clone_size: once
v_call: TRBV4-2
cdr3_aa: CASSHRVGQPQHF
cdr3_nt: TGTGCCAGCAGCCATCGGGTTGGTCAGCCCCAGCATTTT

j_call: TRBJ1-2
d_call: NA
clone_size: few
v_call: TRBV2
cdr3_aa: CASSSGVYGYTF
cdr3_nt: TGTGCCAGCAGTTCAGGGGTCTATGGCTACACCTTC

j_call: TRBJ2-7
d_call: NA
clone_size: NA
v_call: TRBV27
cdr3_aa: CASSHGGRRYEQYF
cdr3_nt: TGTGCCAGCAGTCACGGGGGACGGAGATACGAGCAGTACTTC

j_call: TRBJ2-7
d_call: NA
clone_size: NA
v_call: TRBV25-1
cdr3_aa: CASKSYYEQYF
cdr3_nt: TGTGCCAGCAAGTCCTACTACGAGCAGTACTTC

j_call: TRBJ1-2
d_call: TRBD1
clone_size: NA
v_call: TRBV28
cdr3_aa: CASSSQGAGGYGYTF
cdr3_nt: TGTGCCAGCAGTTCTCAGGGGGCAGGAGGGTATGGCTACACCTTC

j_call: TRBJ2-7
d_call: NA
clone_size: medium-sized
v_call: TRBV4-1
cdr3_aa: CASSQVGGTALGEQYF
cdr3_nt: TGCGCCAGCAGCCAAGTTGGGGGGACTGCGCTGGGCGAGCAGTACTTC

j_call: TRBJ1-4
d_call: NA
clone_size: NA
v_call: TRBV30
cdr3_aa: CAWSAALRNEKLFF
cdr3_nt: TGTGCCTGGAGTGCGGCCTTGCGGAATGAAAAACTGTTTTTT

j_call: TRBJ1-3
d_call: NA
clone_size: NA
v_call: TRBV5-1
cdr3_aa: CASSSQGAGNTIYF
cdr3_nt: TGCGCCAGCAGCTCTCAGGGTGCTGGAAACACCATATATTTT

j_call: TRBJ1-2
d_call: NA
clone_size: NA
v_call: TRBV5-1
cdr3_aa: CASSSAVGNYGYTF
cdr3_nt: TGCGCCAGCAGCTCAGCGGTAGGGAACTATGGCTACACCTTC

j_call: TRBJ1-4
d_call: NA
clone_size: NA
v_call: TRBV19
cdr3_aa: CASSIGWQYNEKLFF
cdr3_nt: TGTGCCAGTAGTATTGGTTGGCAGTATAATGAAAAACTGTTTTTT

j_call: TRBJ1-1
d_call: NA
clone_size: NA
v_call: TRBV2
cdr3_aa: CASSETGNVMNTEAFF
cdr3_nt: TGTGCCAGCAGTGAAACCGGGAACGTTATGAACACTGAAGCTTTCTTT

j_call: TRBJ2-3
d_call: TRBD1
clone_size: NA
v_call: TRBV30
cdr3_aa: CAWSGTDRGLTDTQYF
cdr3_nt: TGTGCCTGGAGCGGTACGGACAGGGGATTAACAGATACGCAGTATTTT

j_call: TRBJ1-2
d_call: NA
clone_size: NA
v_call: TRBV4-1
cdr3_aa: CASSQEITANYGYTF
cdr3_nt: TGCGCCAGCAGCCAAGAGATCACAGCTAACTATGGCTACACCTTC

j_call: TRBJ2-3
d_call: NA
clone_size: NA
v_call: TRBV5-1
cdr3_aa: CASSLPKPTGSTDTQYF
cdr3_nt: TGCGCCAGCAGCTTGCCTAAACCAACAGGGAGCACAGATACGCAGTATTTT

j_call: TRBJ2-7
d_call: NA
clone_size: once
v_call: TRBV6-1
cdr3_aa: CASSFGGSYEQYF
cdr3_nt: TGTGCCAGCAGTTTCGGGGGCTCCTACGAGCAGTACTTC

j_call: TRBJ2-1
d_call: TRBD2
clone_size: NA
v_call: TRBV11-2
cdr3_aa: CASSLLAGAYNEQFF
cdr3_nt: TGTGCCAGCAGCTTACTAGCGGGGGCTTACAATGAGCAGTTCTTC

j_call: TRBJ1-2
d_call: NA
clone_size: NA
v_call: TRBV19
cdr3_aa: CASSPTGYGYTF
cdr3_nt: TGTGCCAGTAGCCCCACAGGGTACGGCTACACCTTC

j_call: TRBJ1-1
d_call: TRBD1
clone_size: NA
v_call: TRBV3-1/TRBV3-2
cdr3_aa: CASSRQGPNTEAFF
cdr3_nt: TGTGCCAGCAGCCGACAGGGGCCAAACACTGAAGCTTTCTTT